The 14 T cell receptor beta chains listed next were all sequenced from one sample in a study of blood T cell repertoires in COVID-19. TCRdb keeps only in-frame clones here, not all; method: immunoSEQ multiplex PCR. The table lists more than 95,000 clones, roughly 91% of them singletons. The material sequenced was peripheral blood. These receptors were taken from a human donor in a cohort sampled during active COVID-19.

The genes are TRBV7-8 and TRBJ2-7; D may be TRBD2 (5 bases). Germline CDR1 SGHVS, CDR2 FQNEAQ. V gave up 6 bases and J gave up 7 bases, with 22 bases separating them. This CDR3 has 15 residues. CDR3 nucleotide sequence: TGTGCCAGCAGGCTGGAGGCTAGCCTGTACCGAGAGCAGTACTTC. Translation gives CASRLEASLYREQYF. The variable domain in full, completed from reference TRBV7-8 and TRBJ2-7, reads GAGVSQSPRYKVAKRGQDVALRCDPISGHVSLFWYQQALGQGPEFLTYFQNEAQLDKSGLPSDRFFAERPEGSVSTLKIQRTQQEDSAVYLCASRLEASLYREQYFGPGTRLTVT.

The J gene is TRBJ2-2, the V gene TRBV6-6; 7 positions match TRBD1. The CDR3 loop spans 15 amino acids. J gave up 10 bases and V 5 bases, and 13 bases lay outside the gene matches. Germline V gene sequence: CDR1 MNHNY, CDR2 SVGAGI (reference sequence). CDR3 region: CASSTPRQGMAELFF. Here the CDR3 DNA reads TGTGCCAGCAGTACCCCACGACAGGGAATGGCGGAGCTGTTTTTT.

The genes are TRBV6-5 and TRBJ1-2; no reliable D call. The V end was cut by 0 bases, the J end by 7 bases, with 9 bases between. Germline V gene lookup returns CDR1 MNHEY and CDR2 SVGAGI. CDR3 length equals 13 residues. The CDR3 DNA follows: TGTGCCAGCAGTTACTCGAAGGAGGCTGGCTACACCTTC. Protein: CASSYSKEAGYTF.

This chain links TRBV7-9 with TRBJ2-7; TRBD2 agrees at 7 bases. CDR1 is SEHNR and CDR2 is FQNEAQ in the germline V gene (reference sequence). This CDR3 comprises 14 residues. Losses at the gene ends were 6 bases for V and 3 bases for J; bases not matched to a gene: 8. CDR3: CASRAGRSDYEQYF. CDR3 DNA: TGTGCCAGCAGAGCCGGGAGGTCAGACTACGAGCAGTACTTC.

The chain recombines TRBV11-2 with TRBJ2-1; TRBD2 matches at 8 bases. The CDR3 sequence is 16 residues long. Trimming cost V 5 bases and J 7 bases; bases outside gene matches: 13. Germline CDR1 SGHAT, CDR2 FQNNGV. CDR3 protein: CASSQRAGEKGNEQFF. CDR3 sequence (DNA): TGTGCCAGCAGCCAACGAGCGGGAGAGAAGGGAAATGAGCAGTTCTTC.

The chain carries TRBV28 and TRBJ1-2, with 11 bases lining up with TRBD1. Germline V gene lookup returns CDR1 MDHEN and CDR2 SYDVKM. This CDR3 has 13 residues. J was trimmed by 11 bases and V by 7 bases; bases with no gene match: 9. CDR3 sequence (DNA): TGTGCCAGCACTGCCGGGACAGGGGGGGGATACACCTTC. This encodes CASTAGTGGGYTF.

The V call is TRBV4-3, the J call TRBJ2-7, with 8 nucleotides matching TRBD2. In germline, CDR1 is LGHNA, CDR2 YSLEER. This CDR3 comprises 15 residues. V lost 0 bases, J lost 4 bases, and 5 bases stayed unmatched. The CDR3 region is CASSQDGTSGYEQYF. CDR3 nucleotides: TGCGCCAGCAGCCAAGATGGGACTAGTGGGTACGAGCAGTACTTC.

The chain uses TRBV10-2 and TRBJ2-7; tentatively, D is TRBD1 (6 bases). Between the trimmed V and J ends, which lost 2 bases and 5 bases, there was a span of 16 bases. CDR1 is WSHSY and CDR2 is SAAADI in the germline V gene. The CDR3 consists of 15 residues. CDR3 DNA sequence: TGCGCCAGCAGTGAGCCGACAGGAGGTATAGACGAGCAGTACTTC. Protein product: CASSEPTGGIDEQYF.

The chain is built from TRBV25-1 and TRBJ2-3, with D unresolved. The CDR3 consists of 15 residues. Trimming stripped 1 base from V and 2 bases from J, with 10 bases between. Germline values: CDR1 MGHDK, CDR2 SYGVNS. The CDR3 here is CASSESRRPTDTQYF. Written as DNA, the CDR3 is TGTGCCAGCAGTGAATCCCGCAGGCCCACAGATACGCAGTATTTT.

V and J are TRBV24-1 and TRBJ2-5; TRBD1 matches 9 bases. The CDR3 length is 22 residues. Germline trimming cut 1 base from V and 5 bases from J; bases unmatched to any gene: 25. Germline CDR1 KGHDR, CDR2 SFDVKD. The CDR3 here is CATSDFGHYLGTGMMAWETQYF. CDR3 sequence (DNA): TGTGCCACCAGTGATTTCGGACACTACCTCGGGACAGGGATGATGGCATGGGAGACCCAGTACTTC.

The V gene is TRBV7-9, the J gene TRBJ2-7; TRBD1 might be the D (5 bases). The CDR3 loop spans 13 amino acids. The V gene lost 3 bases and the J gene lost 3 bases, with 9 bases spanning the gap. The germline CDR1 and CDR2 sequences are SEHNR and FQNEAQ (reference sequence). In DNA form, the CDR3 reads TGTGCCAGCAGCTTCCGACAGAGCTACGAGCAGTACTTC. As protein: CASSFRQSYEQYF.

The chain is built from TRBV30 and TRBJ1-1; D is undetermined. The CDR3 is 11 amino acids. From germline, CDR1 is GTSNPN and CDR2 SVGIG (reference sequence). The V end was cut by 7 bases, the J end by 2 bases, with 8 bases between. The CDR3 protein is CASVTNTEAFF. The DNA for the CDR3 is TGTGCCTCCGTCACTAACACTGAAGCTTTCTTT.

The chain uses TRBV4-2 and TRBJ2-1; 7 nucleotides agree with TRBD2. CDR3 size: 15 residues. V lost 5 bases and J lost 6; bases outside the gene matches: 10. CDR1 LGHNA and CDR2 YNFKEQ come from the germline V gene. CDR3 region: CASSYTGTTINEQFF. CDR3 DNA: TGTGCCAGCAGCTATACCGGGACTACGATCAATGAGCAGTTCTTC.

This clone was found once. DNA for the CDR3: TGTGCCAGTAGTATCGCAGGGGCCGACACTGAAGCTTTCTTT. Protein sequence: CASSIAGADTEAFF. The chain has TRBV19 and TRBJ1-1; D may be TRBD1 (6 bases). The ends were cut back, 3 bases at V and 3 bases at J, with 11 bases in the middle. Germline V gives CDR1 LNHDA, CDR2 SQIVND (reference sequence). This CDR3 comprises 14 residues.